The text below deals with one T cell receptor beta chain. The data originate from a study of blood T cell repertoires in COVID-19. Study in general: T cells, B-cell-depleted T cells, or PBMCs supplied cDNA or gDNA.

As originally analysed: Reference gene primer amplification in the assay estimated nucleated cell counts. Some clones are missing from TCRdb's copy, which holds only in-frame ones; the method was immunoSEQ multiplex PCR. The DNA gave D and trimming, while V, J and clone size come from that table. The sample records approximately 89,000 clones, 90% to 95% being singletons. Germline assignment: CDR1 SGHNT and CDR2 YENEEA. After removal of 1 base from V and 4 bases from J, the junction contained 6 bases not matched to a gene. This CDR3 region has 15 residues. The sequence was collected from a human donor with active COVID-19. The donor label of this sample is uncertain. The sequencing sample was made of peripheral blood. J is TRBJ1-2 and V is TRBV11-3, with 7 bases matching TRBD1. The CDR3 is CASSLGRQGLYGYTF. The CDR3, as DNA: TGTGCCAGCAGCTTAGGCCGACAGGGACTCTATGGCTACACCTTC.